This T cell receptor (beta chain) was sequenced during a study of spatial heterogeneity in lung cancer. On each TCR cDNA molecule, a unique molecular identifier was present. Each CDR3 protein is one row after TCRdb ran MiXCR on the 5' RACE reads. The data hold about 10,000 distinct CDR3 sequences, with approximately 3.5% observed a single time. There are many counts of this clonotype. This beta chain is an unintended read in a library built for alpha chains; its size means little. The CDR3 spans 14 residues. Trimming took 5 bases from V and 9 from J, leaving 19 bases between them. CDR1 SSHAT and CDR2 FNYEAQ come from the germline V gene (reference sequence). Time point specified: sample taken at primary tumor resection. In each case, whole RNA from tumor, nontumor lung or frozen PBMC was sequenced unsorted.

Specimen: PBMCs, collected at surgery. The source is a female donor with early-stage non-small cell lung cancer. The chain employs TRBV7-7 and TRBJ2-5; D is perhaps TRBD1 (6 bases). The chain's CDR3 is CASSPLGTEGAQYF. In DNA, the CDR3 is TGTGCCAGCAGCCCCCTGGGAACAGAGGGGGCCCAGTACTTC.